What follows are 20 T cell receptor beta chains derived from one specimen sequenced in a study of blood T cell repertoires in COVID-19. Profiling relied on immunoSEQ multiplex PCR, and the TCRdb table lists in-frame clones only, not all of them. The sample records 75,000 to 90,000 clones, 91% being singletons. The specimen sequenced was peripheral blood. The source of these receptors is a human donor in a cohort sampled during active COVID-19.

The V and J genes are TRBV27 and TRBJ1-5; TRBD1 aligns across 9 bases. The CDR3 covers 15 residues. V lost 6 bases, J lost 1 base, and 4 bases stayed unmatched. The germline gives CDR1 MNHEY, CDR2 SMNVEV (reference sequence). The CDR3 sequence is CASSHRGQSNQPQHF. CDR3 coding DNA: TGTGCCAGCAGCCACAGGGGGCAAAGCAATCAGCCCCAGCATTTT.

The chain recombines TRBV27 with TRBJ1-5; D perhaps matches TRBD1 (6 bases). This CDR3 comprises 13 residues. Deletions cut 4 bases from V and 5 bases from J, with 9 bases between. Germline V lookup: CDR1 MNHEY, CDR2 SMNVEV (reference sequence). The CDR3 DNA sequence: TGTGCCAGCAGTTCCGGACAGCATCAGCCCCAGCATTTT. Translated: CASSSGQHQPQHF.

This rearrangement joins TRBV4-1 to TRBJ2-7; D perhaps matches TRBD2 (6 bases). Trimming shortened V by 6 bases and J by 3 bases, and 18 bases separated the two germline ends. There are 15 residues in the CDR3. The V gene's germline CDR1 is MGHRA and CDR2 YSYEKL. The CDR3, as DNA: TGCGCCAGCAGAACGCAACCGGGGGTGGGCTACGAGCAGTACTTC. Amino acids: CASRTQPGVGYEQYF.

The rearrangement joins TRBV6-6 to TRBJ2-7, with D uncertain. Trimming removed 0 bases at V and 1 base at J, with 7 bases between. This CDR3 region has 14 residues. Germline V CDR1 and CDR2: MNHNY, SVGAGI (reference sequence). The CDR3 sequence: CASSYSAKSYEQYF. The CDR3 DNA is TGTGCCAGCAGTTACTCTGCGAAGTCCTACGAGCAGTACTTC.

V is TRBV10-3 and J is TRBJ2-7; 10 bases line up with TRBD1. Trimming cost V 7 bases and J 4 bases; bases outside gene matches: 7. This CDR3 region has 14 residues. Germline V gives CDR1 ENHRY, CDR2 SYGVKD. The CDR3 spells CAITQGQGRYEQYF. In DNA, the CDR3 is TGTGCCATCACCCAGGGACAGGGGAGGTACGAGCAGTACTTC.

The CDR3 region has the DNA TGTGCCAGCTCAAATAACACGGCGGGGGACATTCGGACCCAGTACTTC. Amino acids: CASSNNTAGDIRTQYF. The rearrangement uses TRBV18 and TRBJ2-5, with TRBD2 as a possible D gene (7 bases). V was shortened by 5 bases and J by 7 bases, with 23 bases between the two germline ends. Germline loops: CDR1 KGHSH, CDR2 LQKENI. The CDR3 has 16 amino acids.

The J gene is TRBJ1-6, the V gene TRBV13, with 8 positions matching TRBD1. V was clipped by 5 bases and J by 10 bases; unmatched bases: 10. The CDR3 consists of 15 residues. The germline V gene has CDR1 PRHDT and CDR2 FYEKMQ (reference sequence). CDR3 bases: TGTGCCAGCAGCCCAGCGGGGACAGGCCGGTCACCCCTCCACTTT. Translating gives CASSPAGTGRSPLHF.

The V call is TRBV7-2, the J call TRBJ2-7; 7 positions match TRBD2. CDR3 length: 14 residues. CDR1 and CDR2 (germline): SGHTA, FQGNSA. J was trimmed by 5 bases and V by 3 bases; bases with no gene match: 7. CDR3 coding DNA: TGTGCCAGCAGCTTTGGACTAGGGGATCACGAGCAGTACTTC. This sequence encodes CASSFGLGDHEQYF.

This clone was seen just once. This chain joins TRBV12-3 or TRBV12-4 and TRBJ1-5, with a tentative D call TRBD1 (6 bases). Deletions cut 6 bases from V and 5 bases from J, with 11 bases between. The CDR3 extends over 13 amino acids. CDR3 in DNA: TGTGCCAGCAGCCGACAGGAGGATCAGCCCCAGCATTTT. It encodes CASSRQEDQPQHF.

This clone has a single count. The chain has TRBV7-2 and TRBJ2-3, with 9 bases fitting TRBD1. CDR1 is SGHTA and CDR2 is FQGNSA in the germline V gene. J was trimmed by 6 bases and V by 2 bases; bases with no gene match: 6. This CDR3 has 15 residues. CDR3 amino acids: CASSLLGTGRDTQYF. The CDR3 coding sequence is TGTGCCAGCAGCTTACTCGGGACAGGGAGGGATACGCAGTATTTT. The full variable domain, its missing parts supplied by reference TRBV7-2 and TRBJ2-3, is GAGVSQSPSNKVTEKGKDVELRCDPISGHTALYWYRQSLGQGLEFLIYFQGNSAPDKSGLPSDRFSAERTGGSVSTLTIQRTQQEDSAVYLCASSLLGTGRDTQYFGPGTRLTVL.

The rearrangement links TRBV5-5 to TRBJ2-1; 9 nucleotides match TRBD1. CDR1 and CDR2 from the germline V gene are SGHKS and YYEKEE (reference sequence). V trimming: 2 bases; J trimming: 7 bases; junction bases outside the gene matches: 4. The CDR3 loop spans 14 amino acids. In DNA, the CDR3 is TGTGCCAGCAGCTTCCGACAGGGGGGGAATGAGCAGTTCTTC. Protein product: CASSFRQGGNEQFF. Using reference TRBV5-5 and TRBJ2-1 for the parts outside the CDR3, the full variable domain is DAGVTQSPTHLIKTRGQQVTLRCSPISGHKSVSWYQQVLGQGPQFIFQYYEKEERGRGNFPDRFSARQFPNYSSELNVNALLLGDSALYLCASSFRQGGNEQFFGPGTRLTVL.

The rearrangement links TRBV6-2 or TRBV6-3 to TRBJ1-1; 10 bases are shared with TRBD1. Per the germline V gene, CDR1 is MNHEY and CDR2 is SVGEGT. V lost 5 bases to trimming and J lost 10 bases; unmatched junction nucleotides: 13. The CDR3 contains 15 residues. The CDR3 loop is CASSTPGQGKPRAFF. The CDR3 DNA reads TGTGCCAGCAGTACACCGGGACAGGGGAAGCCTAGAGCTTTCTTT.

CDR3: CASSLVGGVYTEAFF. DNA of the CDR3: TGCGCCAGCAGCTTGGTGGGGGGTGTTTACACTGAAGCTTTCTTT. This chain connects TRBV5-1 to TRBJ1-1; a weak D match, TRBD1 (5 bases). Germline CDR1 and CDR2: SGHRS and YFSETQ. V lost 0 bases and J 3 bases, leaving 12 bases between the germline ends. The CDR3 has 15 residues. The complete variable domain, with remaining parts taken from reference TRBV5-1 and TRBJ1-1, reads KAGVTQTPRYLIKTRGQQVTLSCSPISGHRSVSWYQQTPGQGLQFLFEYFSETQRNKGNFPGRFSGRQFSNSRSEMNVSTLELGDSALYLCASSLVGGVYTEAFFGQGTRLTVV.

CDR3 protein: CASSPSGGPYNEQFF. For the CDR3, the DNA is TGTGCCAGCAGCCCGAGCGGGGGGCCATACAATGAGCAGTTCTTC. The rearrangement links TRBV7-6 to TRBJ2-1; 9 nucleotides match TRBD2. The junction had 6 bases not matched to a gene; V was cut back by 5 bases and J by 4 bases. Germline CDR1 SGHVS, CDR2 FNYEAQ. The CDR3 sequence is 15 residues long.

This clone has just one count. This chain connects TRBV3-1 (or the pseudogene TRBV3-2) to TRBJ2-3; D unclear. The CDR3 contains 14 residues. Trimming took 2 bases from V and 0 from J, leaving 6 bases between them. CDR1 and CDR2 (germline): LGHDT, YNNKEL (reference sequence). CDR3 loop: CASSQLPSTDTQYF. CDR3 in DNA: TGTGCCAGCAGCCAACTACCCAGCACAGATACGCAGTATTTT.

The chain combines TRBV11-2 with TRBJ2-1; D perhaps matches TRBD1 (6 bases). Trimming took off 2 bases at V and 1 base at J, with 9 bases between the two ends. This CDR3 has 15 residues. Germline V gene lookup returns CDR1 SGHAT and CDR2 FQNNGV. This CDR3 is CASSLTQGSYNEQFF. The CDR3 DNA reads TGTGCCAGCAGCTTAACGCAGGGGTCCTACAATGAGCAGTTCTTC.

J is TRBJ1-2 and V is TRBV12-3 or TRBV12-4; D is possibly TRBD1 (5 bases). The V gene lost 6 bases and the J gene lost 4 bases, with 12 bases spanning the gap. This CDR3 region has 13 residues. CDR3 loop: CASSRDSIYGYTF. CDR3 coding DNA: TGTGCCAGCAGCCGGGACTCAATCTATGGCTACACCTTC.

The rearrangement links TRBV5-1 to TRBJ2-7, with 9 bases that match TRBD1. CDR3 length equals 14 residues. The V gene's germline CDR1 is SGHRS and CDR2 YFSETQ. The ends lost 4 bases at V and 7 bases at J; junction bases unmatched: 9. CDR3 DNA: TGCGCCAGCAGCACTGGACAGGGGCGCTGGGAGCAGTACTTC. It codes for CASSTGQGRWEQYF.

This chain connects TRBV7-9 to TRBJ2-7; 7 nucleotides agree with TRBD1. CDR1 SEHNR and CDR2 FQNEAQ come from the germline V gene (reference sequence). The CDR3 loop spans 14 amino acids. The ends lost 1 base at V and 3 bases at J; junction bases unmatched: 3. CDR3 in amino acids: CASSLGTGLYEQYF. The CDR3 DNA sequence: TGTGCCAGCAGCTTAGGGACAGGCCTCTACGAGCAGTACTTC.

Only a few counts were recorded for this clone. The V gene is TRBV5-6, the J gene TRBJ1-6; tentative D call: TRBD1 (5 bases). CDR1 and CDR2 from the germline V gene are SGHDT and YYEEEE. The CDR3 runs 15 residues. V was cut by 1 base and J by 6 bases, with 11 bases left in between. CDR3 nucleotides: TGTGCCAGCAGCTTGCAGGGAACGGGTAATTCACCCCTCCACTTT. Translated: CASSLQGTGNSPLHF.